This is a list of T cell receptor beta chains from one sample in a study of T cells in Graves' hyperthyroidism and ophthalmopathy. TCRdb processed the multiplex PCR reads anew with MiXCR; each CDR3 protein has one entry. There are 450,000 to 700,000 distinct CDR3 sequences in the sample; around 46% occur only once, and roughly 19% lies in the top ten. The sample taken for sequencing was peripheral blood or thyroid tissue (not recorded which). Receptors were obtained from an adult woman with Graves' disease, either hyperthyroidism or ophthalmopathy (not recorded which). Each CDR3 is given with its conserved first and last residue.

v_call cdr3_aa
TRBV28 CASSLTSGYQETRYF
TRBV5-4 CASSYVAPHF
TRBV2 CASSVDRGIEAFF
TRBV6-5 CASSYSGGGNTIYF
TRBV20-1 CSARQTNTEAFF
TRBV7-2 CASSPQGANSPLHF
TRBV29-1 CSVAWGLDYGYTF
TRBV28 CASSSTSGFAYEQYF
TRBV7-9 CASSLISAHNSPLHF
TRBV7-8 CASSSPQGGRFEAFF
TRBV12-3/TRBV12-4 CANGDAPLGEQYF
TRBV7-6 CASSSGVYTEAFF
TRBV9 CASSVTFGGYTF
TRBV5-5 CASSYGYTEAFF
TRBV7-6 CASSLDRGYGYEQYF
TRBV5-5 CASSWTPGQGSNQPQHF
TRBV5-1 CASSLQPGQIYVLTF
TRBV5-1 CASKDFVANTEAFF
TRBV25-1 CASSFSDKSTGELFF
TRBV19 CASSIVVPGELFF
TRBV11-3 CASSGTGGAETQYF
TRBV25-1 CASSEWTGGTRSPLHF
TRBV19 CASVRDHDSNQPQHF
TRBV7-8 CASSTRTLRVEKLFF
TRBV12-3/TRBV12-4 CASSSSGVGPQHF
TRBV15 CATSIIQDTGELFF
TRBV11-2 CASSRTIKDNQHF
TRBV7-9 CASSQSHTGEVEQYF
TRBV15 CATSALGTNTTWGEQYF
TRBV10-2 CASSVTSLQSYTF
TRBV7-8 CASSLIREANYGYTF
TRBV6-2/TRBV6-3 CASRDSPYQPQHF
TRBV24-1 CATSPLDSTDTQYF
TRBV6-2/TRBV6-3 CASGRAGSSSEQYF
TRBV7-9 CASSASGTTGTEAFF
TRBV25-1 CASSNSGTPYEQYF
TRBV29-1 CSVVGDFGYTF
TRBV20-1 CSASETARSYGYTF
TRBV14 CASRARRGRNTEAFF
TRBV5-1 CASSLEWVGEMSEAFF
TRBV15 CATSFVGGSPLHF
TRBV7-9 CASSLLGLPLGEQYF
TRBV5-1 CASSLVEGLGGDTEAFF
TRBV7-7 CASSSTRSLRRDQYF
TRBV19 CASSINTGGNSPLHF
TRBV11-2 CASSLDNRKGNEAFF
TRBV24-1 CATSDPGTGFYGYTF
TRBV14 CASSLQGGSEQYF
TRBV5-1 CASSFGHGSYEQYF
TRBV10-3 CAIRWAADRTYGYTF
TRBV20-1 CSTGKGASGELFF
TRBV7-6 CASSLGGRVSYNSPLHF